One sample yielded the 23 T cell receptor beta chains listed below, sequenced in a study of tissue T cells after allogeneic stem cell transplantation. This table comes from immunoSEQ multiplex PCR, and its TCRdb copy is limited to in-frame clones, with some not included. The data contain over 5,000 clones, 55% to 75% of them singletons. The material was tissue from the stomach, obtained at autopsy. The receptors here all came from a woman aged 18 to 55 with breast cancer.

The chain uses TRBV6-5 and TRBJ1-1, with D unclear. The CDR3 consists of 16 residues. The germline CDR1 and CDR2 sequences are MNHEY and SVGAGI. The V and J ends lost 4 bases and 2 bases respectively, with 17 bases between them. CDR3 region: CASSFQLSTVNTEAFF. Written as DNA, the CDR3 is TGTGCCAGCAGTTTCCAACTAAGCACGGTAAACACTGAAGCTTTCTTT.

V gene TRBV7-9 combines with J gene TRBJ2-1, with TRBD2 matching over 14 bases. V lost 5 bases and J lost 10; bases outside the gene matches: 7. Germline V gene sequence: CDR1 SEHNR, CDR2 FQNEAQ (reference sequence). This CDR3 is built from 15 residues. The CDR3 reads CASSRGLAGVWEQFF. The CDR3, as DNA: TGTGCCAGCAGCCGGGGACTAGCGGGAGTCTGGGAGCAGTTCTTC.

The gene calls are TRBV30 and TRBJ1-1, with D unclear. This CDR3 is built from 13 residues. V was shortened by 0 bases and J by 0 bases, with 5 bases between the two germline ends. The germline V gene encodes CDR1 GTSNPN and CDR2 SVGIG (reference sequence). The DNA of the CDR3 is TGTGCCTGGAGTGTAACAGTGAACACTGAAGCTTTCTTT. This sequence encodes CAWSVTVNTEAFF.

The chain recombines TRBV7-3 with TRBJ2-3; 9 bases match TRBD1. V shed 5 bases, J shed 5 bases, and the junction held 5 bases outside the gene matches. The CDR3 sequence is 14 residues long. Germline loops: CDR1 SGHTA, CDR2 FQGTGA. CDR3 nucleotides: TGTGCCAGCAGCCGCACAGGGGGCAAAGATACGCAGTATTTT. Its protein is CASSRTGGKDTQYF.

This clone was seen only once. The chain has TRBV2 and TRBJ2-5; 10 nucleotides line up with TRBD2. In germline, CDR1 is SNHLY, CDR2 FYNNEI. CDR3 length: 14 residues. With 6 bases clipped from V and 2 bases from J, the junction kept 3 bases outside the gene matches. CDR3 protein: CASRSGGEQETQYF. The CDR3 DNA sequence: TGTGCCAGCAGAAGCGGGGGGGAGCAAGAGACCCAGTACTTC.

CDR3 sequence (DNA): TGTGCCAGCAGTGAAGCGGGAGTTGTGGCAGGGTCTGGCTACACCTTC. It translates to CASSEAGVVAGSGYTF. The genes are TRBV2 and TRBJ1-2, with D perhaps TRBD1 (5 bases). The V gene lost 0 bases and the J gene lost 7 bases, with 18 bases spanning the gap. The CDR3 extends over 16 amino acids. Germline V lookup: CDR1 SNHLY, CDR2 FYNNEI.

This clone has just a few counts. V and J are TRBV7-2 and TRBJ2-5; 7 bases fit TRBD2. The CDR3 length is 15 residues. In germline, CDR1 is SGHTA, CDR2 FQGNSA. Trimming took 1 base from V and 1 from J; bases not matched to a gene: 3. The CDR3 region is CASSLGTSLQETQYF. In DNA, the CDR3 is TGTGCCAGCAGCTTAGGGACTAGTCTCCAAGAGACCCAGTACTTC.

The V call is TRBV12-3 or TRBV12-4, the J call TRBJ1-1; no definite D call. CDR3 length: 11 residues. V shed 6 bases and J shed 5 bases, with 7 bases lying between them. The DNA for the CDR3 is TGTGCCAGCAGCAGTGAGACTGAAGCTTTCTTT. This translates into CASSSETEAFF.

This clone was seen a few times. The CDR3 spells CASSLVGTGVYGYTF. The CDR3 bases are TGCGCCAGCAGCTTGGTGGGGACAGGGGTTTATGGCTACACCTTC. The chain uses TRBV5-1 and TRBJ1-2; 10 bases map to TRBD1. This CDR3 spans 15 amino acids. Germline V gene lookup returns CDR1 SGHRS and CDR2 YFSETQ. V lost 0 bases and J lost 5; bases outside the gene matches: 4.

The chain couples TRBV30 to TRBJ2-2; no clear D gene. Trimming removed 4 bases at V and 6 bases at J, with 9 bases between. Germline CDR1 and CDR2: GTSNPN and SVGIG (reference sequence). There are 12 residues in the CDR3. CDR3 sequence reads: CAWNAGPGELFF. DNA for the CDR3: TGTGCCTGGAACGCAGGCCCCGGGGAGCTGTTTTTT.

This rearrangement joins TRBV9 to TRBJ2-2; 7 nucleotides agree with TRBD1. The length of the CDR3 is 14 residues. Germline V gene data show CDR1 as SGDLS and CDR2 as YYNGEE. Losses at the gene ends were 8 bases for V and 5 bases for J; bases not matched to a gene: 9. The CDR3 is CASMRGRETGELFF. The CDR3, as DNA: TGTGCCAGTATGAGGGGGCGAGAAACCGGGGAGCTGTTTTTT.

The chain combines TRBV5-6 with TRBJ1-2; D might be TRBD1 (6 bases). This CDR3 spans 15 amino acids. Germline CDR1 is SGHDT and CDR2 is YYEEEE. V was cut by 0 bases and J by 4 bases, with 13 bases left in between. CDR3 DNA: TGTGCCAGCAGCTTGGGAGGGGGGCCAAGCTATGGCTACACCTTC. Translated, it gives CASSLGGGPSYGYTF.

This clone was detected once. The CDR3 DNA follows: TGTGCCAGCAGCTTATCGGGTTGGACAGGAAGAAATGGCTACACCTTC. Amino acid sequence: CASSLSGWTGRNGYTF. The V gene is TRBV7-2, the J gene TRBJ1-2, with 7 bases aligning to TRBD1. This CDR3 is built from 16 residues. Germline assignment: CDR1 SGHTA and CDR2 FQGNSA. V was clipped by 2 bases and J by 6 bases; unmatched bases: 12.

CDR3 region: CASSPSRDNSPLHF. DNA of the CDR3: TGTGCCAGCTCACCATCCAGGGATAATTCACCCCTCCACTTT. V gene TRBV18 combines with J gene TRBJ1-6; tentatively, D is TRBD1 (5 bases). Germline-derived CDR1 and CDR2 are KGHSH and LQKENI. CDR3 length: 14 residues. Trimming took off 2 bases at V and 5 bases at J, with 7 bases between the two ends.

With respect to this clone: Other nucleotide sequences in the sample specify the same CDR3. The genes are TRBV28 and TRBJ1-4, with 7 positions matching TRBD1. This CDR3 contains 16 residues. V lost 5 bases to trimming and J lost 0 bases; unmatched junction nucleotides: 6. CDR1 MDHEN and CDR2 SYDVKM come from the germline V gene. CDR3 sequence (DNA): TGTGCCAGCAGTCCTCGACAGGGCGCAACTAATGAAAAACTGTTTTTT. This codes for CASSPRQGATNEKLFF.

V and J are TRBV3-1 (or the pseudogene TRBV3-2) and TRBJ2-7, with a possible D match to TRBD1 (6 bases). The ends were cut back, 1 base at V and 0 bases at J, with 13 bases in the middle. The germline gives CDR1 LGHDT, CDR2 YNNKEL (reference sequence). CDR3 length: 16 amino acids. CDR3: CASSQVDRSSSYEQYF. CDR3 sequence (DNA): TGTGCCAGCAGCCAAGTAGACAGGTCAAGCTCCTACGAGCAGTACTTC.

The rearrangement joins TRBV11-2 to TRBJ2-7; 12 bases align to TRBD1. Germline V CDR1 and CDR2: SGHAT, FQNNGV. This CDR3 has 15 residues. With 1 base clipped from V and 6 bases from J, the junction kept 4 bases outside the gene matches. The CDR3 sequence: CASSLAGTGGGEQYF. CDR3 nucleotides: TGTGCCAGCAGCTTAGCCGGGACAGGGGGCGGCGAGCAGTACTTC. Full variable domain (missing parts from reference TRBV11-2 and TRBJ2-7): EAGVAQSPRYKIIEKRQSVAFWCNPISGHATLYWYQQILGQGPKLLIQFQNNGVVDDSQLPKDRFSAERLKGVDSTLKIQPAKLEDSAVYLCASSLAGTGGGEQYFGPGTRLTVT.

The chain employs TRBV27 and TRBJ1-2; TRBD1 aligns across 9 bases. V gave up 4 bases and J gave up 8 bases; unmatched junction bases: 5. The CDR3 spans 13 residues. Germline assignment: CDR1 MNHEY and CDR2 SMNVEV (reference sequence). The chain's CDR3 is CASSSTGGNGYTF. The CDR3 nucleotides are TGTGCCAGCAGTTCGACAGGGGGAAACGGCTACACCTTC.

The chain links TRBV6-6 to TRBJ1-6; the D gene is possibly TRBD1 (5 bases). This CDR3 spans 15 amino acids. CDR1 is MNHNY, CDR2 SVGAGI, per germline (reference sequence). V lost 4 bases and J 10 bases, leaving 17 bases between the germline ends. This CDR3 reads CASSSNRDGRSPLHF. CDR3 DNA: TGTGCCAGCAGTTCAAACCGGGACGGACGATCACCCCTCCACTTT.

There are a few counts of this clone. The chain has TRBV5-1 and TRBJ1-2; TRBD1 matches 7 bases. V dropped 2 bases and J dropped 4; count of bases not matched to a gene: 5. CDR3 length equals 14 residues. The germline V gene has CDR1 SGHRS and CDR2 YFSETQ. In DNA form, the CDR3 reads TGCGCCAGCAGCTTAACAGGGGCCGCCTATGGCTACACCTTC. Its translation: CASSLTGAAYGYTF.

The V and J genes are TRBV10-1 and TRBJ2-2; the match to TRBD2 covers 9 bases. J gave up 6 bases and V 2 bases, and 10 bases lay outside the gene matches. Germline V gene data show CDR1 as WNHNN and CDR2 as SYGVQD (reference sequence). CDR3 length: 17 residues. The CDR3 is CASSEAGGPVRAGELFF. DNA for the CDR3: TGCGCCAGCAGTGAGGCGGGAGGGCCGGTTCGTGCCGGGGAGCTGTTTTTT.

This clone was found once. The chain has TRBV7-2 and TRBJ2-3, with 11 positions matching TRBD2. With 5 bases clipped from V and 3 bases from J, the junction kept 7 bases outside the gene matches. CDR3 length: 16 residues. The germline CDR1 and CDR2 sequences are SGHTA and FQGNSA. CDR3 sequence: CASSLRLAGFTDTQYF. In DNA, the CDR3 is TGTGCCAGCAGCCTACGACTAGCGGGGTTTACAGATACGCAGTATTTT.

This chain uses TRBV3-1 (or the pseudogene TRBV3-2) with TRBJ2-7, with 9 bases aligning to TRBD2. V lost 7 bases, J lost 3 bases, and 7 bases stayed unmatched. This CDR3 region has 14 residues. CDR1 LGHDT and CDR2 YNNKEL come from the germline V gene (reference sequence). The CDR3 DNA is TGTGCCAGCACCATAGGGCGGGAGGGCTACGAGCAGTACTTC. Its protein is CASTIGREGYEQYF.